This record looks at one T cell receptor beta chain sequence and its context. The data derive from a study of blood T cell repertoires in COVID-19. For the study at large: Nucleic acid was either cDNA or gDNA, and it came from T cells, B-cell-depleted T cells, or PBMCs.

The CDR3 spans 13 residues. With 1 base removed from V and 8 bases from J, the gap between germline ends came to 11 bases. Germline-derived CDR1 and CDR2 are LGHDT and YNNKEL (reference sequence). Under the authors' procedure: For nucleated cells, counts were estimated from reference gene primer amplification. Method: immunoSEQ multiplex PCR; TCRdb's copy keeps in-frame clones and lacks some. The V and J calls and clone size are taken from that table; D and trimming were inferred from the DNA. The data hold roughly 300,000 clones, with around 90% observed a single time. The sample consisted of peripheral blood. The source is a woman under 40 with COVID-19, enrolled during active disease. J is TRBJ1-2 and V is TRBV3-1 (or the pseudogene TRBV3-2); D might be TRBD1 (5 bases). CDR3 region: CASSQGRAGGYTF. The CDR3 DNA is TGTGCCAGCAGCCAAGGCAGGGCGGGAGGCTACACCTTC.